The rows below give T cell receptor beta chains drawn from one sample of a study of neoadjuvant anti-PD-1 for oral cavity cancer. Assay: immunoSEQ multiplex PCR; the TCRdb copy retains only in-frame clones and omits some. Of about 8,700 clones listed, around 63% are singletons. The sequences come from tumor tissue, collected before nivolumab (anti-PD-1) treatment. All receptors come from a person aged 40-85 years with oral cavity squamous cell carcinoma. CDR3s include the opening cysteine and the closing phenylalanine or tryptophan. The D gene is left open where the match is weak. Some rows mark clone size as missing; the rest say once, few, many or name a class of expanded clone.

abundance	v_gene	j_gene	d_gene	CDR3nt	CDR3aa
few	TRBV5-1	TRBJ1-1	-	TGCGCCAGCACCGGCAGCGGGATGAACACTGAAGCTTTCTTT	CASTGSGMNTEAFF
-	TRBV20-1	TRBJ1-1	-	TGCAGTGCTAGGAATCCGGCAGAAGCTTTCTTT	CSARNPAEAFF
-	TRBV20-1	TRBJ2-1	-	TGCAGTGCTTCTATGGGCAATGAGCAGTTCTTC	CSASMGNEQFF
-	TRBV7-9	TRBJ1-4	-	TGTGCCAGCAGCTTGAAACTCCCGGAAGGTCGGGGGGAAAAACTGTTTTTT	CASSLKLPEGRGEKLFF
few	TRBV6-6	TRBJ1-5	-	TGTGCCACCCGTTGGGAGGGCAATCAGCCCCAGCATTTT	CATRWEGNQPQHF
-	TRBV14	TRBJ1-2	-	TGTGCCAGCAGCCAGGGGTCGACAGCAAACTATGGCTACACCTTC	CASSQGSTANYGYTF
-	TRBV28	TRBJ1-1	-	TGTGCCAGCAGTTTGGGACAACTAAACACTGAAGCTTTCTTT	CASSLGQLNTEAFF
once	TRBV25-1	TRBJ2-5	-	TGTGCCAGCAGTCCCAGTTACCGAGAGACCCAGTACTTC	CASSPSYRETQYF
-	TRBV5-5	TRBJ2-5	-	TGTGCCAGCAGCTCCCAGTGGGGACTGACCAAAGAGACCCAGTACTTC	CASSSQWGLTKETQYF
-	TRBV10-3	TRBJ2-7	TRBD2	TGTGCCATCAGCTCGCCGGGACTAGCGGATTACTACGAGCAGTACTTC	CAISSPGLADYYEQYF
-	TRBV29-1	TRBJ1-1	-	TGCAGCGACGCGACAGAGGGGAACACTGAAGCTTTCTTT	CSDATEGNTEAFF
few	TRBV28	TRBJ1-3	TRBD1	TGTGCCAGCAGGCGACAGGGCATCGTCTCTGGAAACACCATATATTTT	CASRRQGIVSGNTIYF
-	TRBV30	TRBJ1-6	-	TGTGCCTGGAGTATTACAGGGTTGACCCTCCACTTT	CAWSITGLTLHF
-	TRBV28	TRBJ2-1	TRBD2	TGTGCCAGCAGTTCCCCCGTAGCGGGAGGGTCTGGGGTTGAGCAGTTCTTC	CASSSPVAGGSGVEQFF
-	TRBV6-1	TRBJ2-1	-	TGTGCCAGCAGAAACGACAGAAGCTCCTACAATGAGCAGTTCTTC	CASRNDRSSYNEQFF
-	TRBV7-9	TRBJ1-2	-	TGTGCCAGCAGCTTCGCCCCTTGGGCTGCAACCTATGGCTACACCTTC	CASSFAPWAATYGYTF
-	TRBV5-1	TRBJ1-4	-	TGCGCCAGCAGCTTGGGTGGTGAAAAACTGTTTTTT	CASSLGGEKLFF
-	TRBV7-2	TRBJ2-1	TRBD2	TGTGCCAGCAGCTCACAGTCGGGACTAGCGGTGAATGAGCAGTTCTTC	CASSSQSGLAVNEQFF
-	TRBV19	TRBJ2-3	-	TGTGCCAGTAGTTACCTCTCCCCAGATACGCAGTATTTT	CASSYLSPDTQYF
-	TRBV5-6	TRBJ1-1	-	TGTGCCAGCAGCTTGATTTCGGACACTGAAGCTTTCTTT	CASSLISDTEAFF
-	TRBV5-6	TRBJ1-2	-	TGTGCCAGCAGCACGACAGTGGGCTATGGCTACACCTTC	CASSTTVGYGYTF
-	TRBV4-1	TRBJ2-7	-	TGCGCCAGCAGCCAACCCTGGCGCGGGATCTACGAGCAGTACTTC	CASSQPWRGIYEQYF
-	TRBV7-8	TRBJ2-7	-	TGTGCCAGCAGCTTAGTGATCTATCCGAGACATGGCTACGAGCAGTACTTC	CASSLVIYPRHGYEQYF
-	TRBV30	TRBJ1-1	-	TGTGCCTGGAGGGGAACTGAAGCTTTCTTT	CAWRGTEAFF
few	TRBV10-1	TRBJ2-2	-	TGCGCCAGCAGCGAGGGGTCCGGGGAGCTGTTTTTT	CASSEGSGELFF
-	TRBV5-1	TRBJ2-3	TRBD1	TGCGCCAGCAGCCCCTCGGGACAGAGCACAGATACGCAGTATTTT	CASSPSGQSTDTQYF
large	TRBV4-1	TRBJ2-7	-	TGCGCCAGCAGCCTGTTTCCCTACGAGCAGTACTTC	CASSLFPYEQYF
once	TRBV27	TRBJ2-5	TRBD1	TGTGCCAGCAGCGCCTACAGGGGGCAGGAGACCCAGTACTTC	CASSAYRGQETQYF
-	TRBV28	TRBJ1-3	-	TGTGCCAGCAGGCGCGGCGGAAACACCATATATTTT	CASRRGGNTIYF
few	TRBV7-2	TRBJ2-3	-	TGTGCCAGCAGCTTGCTTCGGACGCAGTATTTT	CASSLLRTQYF